This TCR beta chain was identified in a study of CD8 T cells in ankylosing spondylitis (dated by TCRdb to about 2017). General notes on the study: The study set out to find disease-linked TCR variants by profiling T cell receptor beta repertoires in ankylosing spondylitis patients and healthy donors. Samples of peripheral blood were taken, and for ankylosing spondylitis patients, synovial fluid was collected as well. The whole study cohort included over a hundred healthy donors and 25 ankylosing spondylitis patients. Study-level results and caveats: A TCR beta motif made up of several highly homologous amino acid variants appeared to be characteristic of blood from ankylosing spondylitis patients. The disease-linked clones had a CD8+ phenotype and were found at relatively low frequencies in peripheral blood. The disease-linked clones were reported as significantly enriched in matched synovial fluid samples from ankylosing spondylitis patients. Some of the motif variants had been reported before in the synovial fluid and blood of reactive arthritis patients, a finding that suggests common disease-initiation mechanisms.

Remarks on this clonotype: Its antigen has not been determined. The sample holds no much larger clone one base away, and base qualities are not on file.

The germline V gene (reference sequence) yields SEHNR for CDR1 and FQNEAQ for CDR2. Trimming at the junction amounts to 4 bases on V and 5 bases on J, and the germline ends lie 12 bases apart. The CDR3 contains 14 residues, cysteine and phenylalanine counted. The DNA shown is the 42-base CDR3, in frame from base 1. Sequencing was performed on an Illumina HiSeq 2500. Quantitative 5'-RACE with molecular barcodes was used to prepare TCR beta libraries. As for the original processing: A new computational method, built on a probabilistic model of VDJ rearrangement, was used to identify disease-linked TCR variants. The public reads were reanalyzed by TCRdb: fastp trimming at Q25, MiXCR alignment, in-frame beta chains only. For every CDR3 protein sequence, its rows merge into one entry that carries the most common genes and DNA. These V and J calls originate from TCRdb's pipeline instead of the authors' own analysis. This sample gives around 770,000 distinct CDR3 sequences in total; approximately 12% of them show up just once. The ten largest clones take up approximately 0.51% of the sample.

Material for sequencing was blood, either unsorted or a sorted T cell fraction (not recorded which). The receptor was derived from a male donor with ankylosing spondylitis. The rearranged chain carries TRBV7-9 and TRBJ1-5; the D gene cannot be resolved reliably. The DNA reads TGTGCCAGCAGCTCCGACAACGGGTATCAGCCCCAGCATTTT. Its amino acids are CASSSDNGYQPQHF.